The sequence of this T cell receptor beta chain was determined in a study of T cell responses to AZD1222 COVID-19 vaccine (dated by TCRdb to the early 2020s). Some background on the complete study: AZD1222 recipients given second doses at about 4 weeks or at about 12 weeks were pooled, since spike-specific TCR depth and breadth were not found to differ between the two schedules. Trial participants were enrolled by age into 18-55, 56-69 and 70-plus year subgroups, with around 150, 28 and 57 TCR-sequenced participants respectively. TCR sequencing covered more than 230 trial participants: approximately 200 given two doses of AZD1222 and approximately 25 given two doses of MenACWY control vaccine.

Overall study results and their limits: No day 14 peak-response samples were available, so repertoires were characterized only after the peak T cell response. In the small 56-69-year group, the increase in depth fell short of significance, most likely because of low power. Participants were mostly white British and included more females than males, and it was suggested by the authors that clonal diversity may have been underestimated. The vaccine-associated CD4 TCRs covered the entire spike protein, and the dominant responses fell in regions 160-218 and 743-854. A significant rise in spike-specific TCR breadth and depth was observed after two AZD1222 doses relative to day 0 and relative to MenACWY recipients. Reportedly, close to half of the unique spike-specific TCRs recognized epitopes lying outside the regions that are mutated in the B.1.351 and B.1.1.7 variants. Conclusions about previously exposed vaccinees are limited because only five to seven AZD1222 recipients were SARS-CoV-2 seropositive at baseline.

Via the germline V gene, CDR1 is MRHNA and CDR2 SNTAGT. Trimming at the junction amounts to 4 bases on V and 1 base on J, and the germline ends lie 7 bases apart. There are 13 amino acids in the CDR3, from cysteine to phenylalanine inclusive. CDR3 DNA is the only sequence kept; it has 39 bases, read in frame from the first base. The sample's time point label, decoded: baseline before first vaccination. The vaccinee samples were drawn from two UK trials, COV001 and COV002, one of which was a single-blind randomized controlled phase 2/3 trial testing AZD1222 (ChAdOx1 nCoV-19) in healthy adults. For TCRbeta chain sequencing, PBMC samples were collected from trial participants at day 0 and at day 28 after the second dose. About this clone: No antigen is known for it. Base qualities are not provided; no much larger clone lies one nucleotide away.

The CDR3 regions of human TCRbeta chains were subjected to immunosequencing. Per the authors' processing: Repertoire TCRs were checked for matches against a reference library of SARS-CoV-2-specific TCRs that had been generated using the MIRA antigen-specificity platform. Breadth meant the fraction of unique TCRs that were SARS-CoV-2-associated, whereas depth meant the fraction of total T cells that were SARS-CoV-2-associated. Each spike-specific TCR was assigned to its reactive spike region and to a CD4 or CD8 class using the MIRA data. Log10-transformed breadth and depth values were compared by one-way ANOVA with Sidak's multiple comparisons tests. Not all clones reach the TCRdb copy of this immuneACCESS table, which keeps in-frame sequences only. Checked studies attribute under half of the gap to unresolved V genes and leave the rest unexplained. Clone size and the V and J calls come from that table; the DNA yielded D and trimming. In all, the sample holds just over 150,000 clones, and just over 90% of those were seen once. Jointly, the top ten make up less than 2% of the sample.

The chain links TRBV6-4 with TRBJ1-1, with the D gene not confidently named. The sequenced sample was peripheral blood, obtained on day 0 of AZD1222 vaccination. The receptor was derived from an adult in good health. The base sequence is TGTGCCAGCAGTGCCAGCAAGAACACTGAAGCTTTCTTT. The resulting protein is CASSASKNTEAFF.